This TCR beta chain was found in a study of blood T cell repertoires in COVID-19. Background on the study: PBMCs, B-cell-depleted T cells, or T cells provided the cDNA or gDNA that made up the material.

This clone showed up just a few times. Original processing notes: Nucleated cell number was recorded as an estimate derived from reference gene primer amplification. Sequenced by immunoSEQ multiplex PCR; TCRdb stores in-frame clones only, minus some. The DNA gave D and trimming, while V, J and clone size come from that table. The repertoire holds 45,000 to 55,000 clones, under 70% seen once, with just under 9% in the top ten. Germline assignment: CDR1 SGHDN and CDR2 FVKESK. The CDR3 loop spans 15 amino acids. V lost 3 bases to trimming and J lost 2 bases, with 14 bases between them. This sequence was found in a woman aged 70 to 79 with acute or convalescent COVID-19. The sequencing input was peripheral blood. The chain couples TRBV14 to TRBJ2-7; possible D gene TRBD2, 7 bases. CDR3: CASSQGRGHPYEQYF. The CDR3 nucleotides are TGTGCCAGCAGCCAGGGGAGGGGACATCCCTACGAGCAGTACTTC.